This T cell receptor beta chain was found in a study of cytomegalovirus exposure and HLA in healthy donors. Findings and caveats of the study: Later on, an analysis found that several of the most significant clusters appeared to be linked to common viral pathogens, which included parvovirus B19. One later analysis reportedly identified an Asian-associated ancestry cluster that showed fewer N-insertions than the roughly 620-donor mean.

To note about this clone: Its antigen remains unknown.

V shed 6 bases and J 5 bases; nucleotides not matched to a gene: 2. Germline CDR1 is SQVTM and CDR2 is ANQGSEA. The CDR3 extends over 11 amino acids. The study ran its PCR with 60 Vbeta and 13 Jbeta primers. Produced via immunoSEQ multiplex PCR; TCRdb's table is partial and in-frame only. The sample shows roughly 99,000 clones, approximately 79% of them seen only once. Material: PBMCs. The TCR comes from a woman aged 40-49 years in good health and CMV-seropositive. The chain uses TRBV29-1 and TRBJ1-2, with 8 bases fitting TRBD1. CDR3 in amino acids: CSVGDRYGYTF. CDR3 nucleotides: TGCAGCGTGGGGGACAGGTATGGCTACACCTTC.